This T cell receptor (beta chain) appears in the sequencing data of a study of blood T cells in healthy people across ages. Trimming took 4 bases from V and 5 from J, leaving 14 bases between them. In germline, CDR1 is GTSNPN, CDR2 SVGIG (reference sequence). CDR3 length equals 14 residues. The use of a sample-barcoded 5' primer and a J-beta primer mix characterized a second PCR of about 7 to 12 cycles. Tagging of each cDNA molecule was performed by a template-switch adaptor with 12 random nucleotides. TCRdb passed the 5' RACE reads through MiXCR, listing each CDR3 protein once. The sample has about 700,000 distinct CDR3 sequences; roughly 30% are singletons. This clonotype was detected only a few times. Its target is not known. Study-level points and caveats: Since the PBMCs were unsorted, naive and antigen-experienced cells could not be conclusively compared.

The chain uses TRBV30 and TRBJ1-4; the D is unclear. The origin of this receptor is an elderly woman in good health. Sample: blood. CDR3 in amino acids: CAWNLPPRNEKLFF. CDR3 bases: TGTGCCTGGAATCTTCCCCCTAGGAATGAAAAACTGTTTTTT. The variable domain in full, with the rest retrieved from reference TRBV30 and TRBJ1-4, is SQTIHQWPATLVQPVGSPLSLECTVEGTSNPNLYWYRQAAGRGLQLLFYSVGIGQISSEVPQNLSASRPQDRQFILSSKKLLLSDSGFYLCAWNLPPRNEKLFFGSGTQLSVL.